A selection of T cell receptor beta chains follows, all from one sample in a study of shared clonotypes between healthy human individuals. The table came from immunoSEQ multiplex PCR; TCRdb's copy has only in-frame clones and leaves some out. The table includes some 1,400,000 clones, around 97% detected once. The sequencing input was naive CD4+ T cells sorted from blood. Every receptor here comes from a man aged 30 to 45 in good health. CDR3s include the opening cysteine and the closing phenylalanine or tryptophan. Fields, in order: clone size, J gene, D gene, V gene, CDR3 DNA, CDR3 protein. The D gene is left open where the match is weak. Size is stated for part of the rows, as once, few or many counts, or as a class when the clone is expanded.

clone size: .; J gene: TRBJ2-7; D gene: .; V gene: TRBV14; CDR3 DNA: TGTGCCAGCAGCCAACGGCACGAGCAGTACTTC; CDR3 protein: CASSQRHEQYF
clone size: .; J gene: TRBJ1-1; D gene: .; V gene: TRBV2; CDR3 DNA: TGTGCCAGCAGTGTAAATGCGAACACTGAAGCTTTCTTT; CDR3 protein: CASSVNANTEAFF
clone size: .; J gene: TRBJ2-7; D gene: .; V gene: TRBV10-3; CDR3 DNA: TGTGCCACCGTCTCCCCCGGCTACGAGCAGTACTTC; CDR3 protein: CATVSPGYEQYF
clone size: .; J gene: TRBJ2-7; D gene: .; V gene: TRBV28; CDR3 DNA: TGTGCCAGCAGTTTCGGACATTGGGTGAGCTTC; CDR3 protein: CASSFGHWVSF
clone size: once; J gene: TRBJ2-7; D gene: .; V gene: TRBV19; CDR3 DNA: TGTGCCAGTAGACGGTCAGGACCCTCCTACGAGCAGTACTTC; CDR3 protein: CASRRSGPSYEQYF
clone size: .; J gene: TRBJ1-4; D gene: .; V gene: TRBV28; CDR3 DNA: TGTGCCAGCAGTTCACCCGGGGCAGCGAGAGTTAATGAAAAACTGTTTTTT; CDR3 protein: CASSSPGAARVNEKLFF
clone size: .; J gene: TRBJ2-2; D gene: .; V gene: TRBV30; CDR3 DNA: TGTGCCTGGAGAATGGGCGGGGGCGGCAGAACCGGGGAGCTGTTTTTT; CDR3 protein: CAWRMGGGGRTGELFF
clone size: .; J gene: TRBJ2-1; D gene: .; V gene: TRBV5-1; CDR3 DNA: TGCGCCAGCAGCTGGGGGAGTCACGACAATGAGCAGTTCTTC; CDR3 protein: CASSWGSHDNEQFF
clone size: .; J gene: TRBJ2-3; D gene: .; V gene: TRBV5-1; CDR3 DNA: TGCGCCAGCAGCTCCCCCGGCACAGATACGCAGTATTTT; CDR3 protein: CASSSPGTDTQYF
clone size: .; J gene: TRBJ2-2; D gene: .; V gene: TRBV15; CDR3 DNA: TGTGCCACCAGCAGAGATCTCTCAGGTTGGACCGGGGAGCTGTTTTTT; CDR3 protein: CATSRDLSGWTGELFF
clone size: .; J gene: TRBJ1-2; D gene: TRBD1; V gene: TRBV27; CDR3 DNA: TGTGCCAGCAGAATGGACAGGGATCGGGGCTACACCTTC; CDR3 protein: CASRMDRDRGYTF
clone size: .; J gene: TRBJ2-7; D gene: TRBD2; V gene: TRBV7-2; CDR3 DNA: TGTGCCAGCAGCTTTTTGCTAGCGGGGCGTAACGAGCAGTACTTC; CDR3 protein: CASSFLLAGRNEQYF
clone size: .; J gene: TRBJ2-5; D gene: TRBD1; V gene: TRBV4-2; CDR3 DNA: TGTGCCAGCAGCCATCTCAGGGGGGAGACCCAGTACTTC; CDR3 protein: CASSHLRGETQYF
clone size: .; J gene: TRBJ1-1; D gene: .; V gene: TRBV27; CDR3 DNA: TGTGCCAGCAGACGACAGGCCATGAACACTGAAGCTTTCTTT; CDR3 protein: CASRRQAMNTEAFF
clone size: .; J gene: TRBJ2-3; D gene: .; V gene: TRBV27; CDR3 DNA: TGTGCCAGCAGTTTAACCCCTTCAGATACGCAGTATTTT; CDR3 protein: CASSLTPSDTQYF
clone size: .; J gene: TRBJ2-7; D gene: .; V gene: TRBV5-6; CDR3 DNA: TGTGCCAGCAGCTTGGTCCAGGGGAGTCGGTCATCGGGGTATGAGCAGTACTTC; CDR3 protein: CASSLVQGSRSSGYEQYF
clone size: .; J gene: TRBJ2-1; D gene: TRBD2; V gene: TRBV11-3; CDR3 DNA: TGTGCCAGCAGCGCACGAGGGGCGGGAGGACTCGTTGAGCAGTTCTTC; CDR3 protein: CASSARGAGGLVEQFF
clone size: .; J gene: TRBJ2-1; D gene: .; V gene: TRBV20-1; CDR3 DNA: TGCAGTGCGGGAACATACAATGAGCAGTTCTTC; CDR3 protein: CSAGTYNEQFF
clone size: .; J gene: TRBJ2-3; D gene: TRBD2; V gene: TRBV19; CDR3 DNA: TGTGCCAGTTCGCGAGGAGGAGCGGGAGTTGGAGATACGCAGTATTTT; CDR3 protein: CASSRGGAGVGDTQYF
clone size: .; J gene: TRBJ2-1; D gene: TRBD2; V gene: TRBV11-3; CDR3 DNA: TGTGCCAGCAGCCCTGGGACTAGCGGCTACAATGAGCAGTTCTTC; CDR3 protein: CASSPGTSGYNEQFF
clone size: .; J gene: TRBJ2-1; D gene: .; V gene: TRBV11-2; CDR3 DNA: TGTGCCAGCAGCTCTAGTAGGGAGCAGTTCTTC; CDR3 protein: CASSSSREQFF
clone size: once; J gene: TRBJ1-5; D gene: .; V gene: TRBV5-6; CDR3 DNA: TGTGCCAGCAGCGTCCGGGGAGGCAACAATCAGCCCCAGCATTTT; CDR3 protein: CASSVRGGNNQPQHF
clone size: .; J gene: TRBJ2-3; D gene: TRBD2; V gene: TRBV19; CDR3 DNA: TGTGCCAGTAGTAGGGGAGCGGGAAGCACAGATACGCAGTATTTT; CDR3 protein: CASSRGAGSTDTQYF
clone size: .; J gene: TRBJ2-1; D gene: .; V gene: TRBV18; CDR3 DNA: TGTGCCAGCTCACCACTGAGGAGCTCCTACAATGAGCAGTTCTTC; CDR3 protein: CASSPLRSSYNEQFF
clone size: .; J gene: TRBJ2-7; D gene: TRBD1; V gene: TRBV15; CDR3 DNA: TGTGCCACCAGCAGAGATTTGGCAGGGGGCTTCCACCTCTCCTACGAGCAGTACTTC; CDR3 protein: CATSRDLAGGFHLSYEQYF
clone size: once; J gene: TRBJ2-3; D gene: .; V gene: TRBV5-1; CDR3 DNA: TGCGCCAGCAGCCGTTCGGGTCTTGAGGATACGCAGTATTTT; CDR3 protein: CASSRSGLEDTQYF
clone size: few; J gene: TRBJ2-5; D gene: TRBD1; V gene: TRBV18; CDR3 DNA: TGTGCCAGCTCACCACTGACAGGGCGGCAAGAGACCCAGTACTTC; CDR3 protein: CASSPLTGRQETQYF